The entry below describes one TCR beta chain. The source of the sample is a study of response to subunit inactivated influenza vaccine. Via MiXCR, TCRdb re-called the RT-PCR reads, giving one row per CDR3 protein. The sample consists of just under 550,000 distinct CDR3 sequences, less than 25% of them appearing once. Per germline, CDR1 MNHEY and CDR2 SVGEGT. This CDR3 spans 14 amino acids. Trimming cost V 5 bases and J 2 bases, with 12 bases left between them. Separately, the same data were catalogued under a study of T cells expressing NK-cell markers. That paper notes: Production of TCR beta cDNA relied on 5'RACE template switching with UMIs. The authors derived TCR beta repertoires from sorted CD3+CD56+NKG2C+, CD3+CD56+NKG2C- and CD3+CD56-NKG2C+ T cells. In several donors, dominant clonotypes made up about 28.3-60.1% of CD3+CD56-NKG2C+ cells.

The genes are TRBV6-2 or TRBV6-3 and TRBJ2-5; no reliable D call. Sequencing used CD4+ T cells sorted from PBMCs, obtained 12 days after vaccination. The receptor was isolated from a man between 45 and 60 years old who received an inactivated influenza vaccine. The CDR3 DNA reads as TGTGCCAGCAGTCAGACACAAACACAAGAGACCCAGTACTTC. Translated, it gives CASSQTQTQETQYF.